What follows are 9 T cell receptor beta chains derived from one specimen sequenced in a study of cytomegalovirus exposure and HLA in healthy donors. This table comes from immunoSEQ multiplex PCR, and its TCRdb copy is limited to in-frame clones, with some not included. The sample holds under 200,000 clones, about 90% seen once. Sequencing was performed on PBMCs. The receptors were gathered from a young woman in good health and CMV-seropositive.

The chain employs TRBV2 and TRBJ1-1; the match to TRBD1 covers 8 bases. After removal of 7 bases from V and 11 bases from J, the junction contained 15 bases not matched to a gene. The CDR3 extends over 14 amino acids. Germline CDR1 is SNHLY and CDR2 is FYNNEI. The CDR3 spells CASTGGREKSWAFF. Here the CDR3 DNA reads TGTGCCAGCACAGGGGGCCGGGAGAAGAGCTGGGCTTTCTTT.

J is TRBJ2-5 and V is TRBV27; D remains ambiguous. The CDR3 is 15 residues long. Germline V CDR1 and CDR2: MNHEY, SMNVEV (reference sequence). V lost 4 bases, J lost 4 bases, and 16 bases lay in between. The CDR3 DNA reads TGTGCCAGCAGTTCACACAACCCAGGTCTAGAGACCCAGTACTTC. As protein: CASSSHNPGLETQYF.

The CDR3 DNA is TGTGCCAGCTCACTAGGGACTAGCGGGGGCACAGATACGCAGTATTTT. As protein: CASSLGTSGGTDTQYF. The chain joins TRBV25-1 to TRBJ2-3; 13 bases fit TRBD2. V lost 8 bases and J lost 1; bases outside the gene matches: 6. CDR1 MGHDK and CDR2 SYGVNS come from the germline V gene. The CDR3 is made up of 16 amino acids.

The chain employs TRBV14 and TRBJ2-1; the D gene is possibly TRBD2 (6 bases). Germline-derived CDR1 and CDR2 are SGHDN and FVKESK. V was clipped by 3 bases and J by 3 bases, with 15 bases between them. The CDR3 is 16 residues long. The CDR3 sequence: CASSHALLADYNEQFF. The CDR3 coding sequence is TGTGCCAGCAGCCACGCCCTGTTAGCGGACTACAATGAGCAGTTCTTC. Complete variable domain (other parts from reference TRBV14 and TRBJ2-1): EAGVTQFPSHSVIEKGQTVTLRCDPISGHDNLYWYRRVMGKEIKFLLHFVKESKQDESGMPNNRFLAERTGGTYSTLKVQPAELEDSGVYFCASSHALLADYNEQFFGPGTRLTVL.

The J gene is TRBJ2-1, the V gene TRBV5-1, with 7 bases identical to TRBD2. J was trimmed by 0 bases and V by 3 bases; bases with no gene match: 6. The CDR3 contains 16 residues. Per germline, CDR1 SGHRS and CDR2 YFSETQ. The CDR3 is CASSSLAGPSYNEQFF. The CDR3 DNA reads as TGCGCCAGCAGCTCCTTAGCGGGCCCCTCCTACAATGAGCAGTTCTTC.

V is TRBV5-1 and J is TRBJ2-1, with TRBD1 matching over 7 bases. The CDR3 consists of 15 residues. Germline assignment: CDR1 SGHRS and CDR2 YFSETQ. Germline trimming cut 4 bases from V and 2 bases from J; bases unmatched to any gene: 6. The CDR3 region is CASSTGQVAYNEQFF. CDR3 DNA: TGCGCCAGCAGCACTGGACAGGTCGCCTACAATGAGCAGTTCTTC.

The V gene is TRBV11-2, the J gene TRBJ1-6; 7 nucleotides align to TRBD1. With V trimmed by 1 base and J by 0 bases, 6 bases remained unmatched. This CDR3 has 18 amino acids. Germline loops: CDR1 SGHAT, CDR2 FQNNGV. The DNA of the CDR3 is TGTGCCAGCAGCTTAGTGGGACAGTCGAGCTCCTATAATTCACCCCTCCACTTT. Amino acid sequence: CASSLVGQSSSYNSPLHF.

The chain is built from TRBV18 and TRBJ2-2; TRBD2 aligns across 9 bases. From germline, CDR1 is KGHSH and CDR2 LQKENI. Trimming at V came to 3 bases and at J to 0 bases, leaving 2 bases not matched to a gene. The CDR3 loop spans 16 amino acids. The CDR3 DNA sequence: TGTGCCAGCTCACCGACTAGCGGTACGAACACCGGGGAGCTGTTTTTT. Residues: CASSPTSGTNTGELFF.

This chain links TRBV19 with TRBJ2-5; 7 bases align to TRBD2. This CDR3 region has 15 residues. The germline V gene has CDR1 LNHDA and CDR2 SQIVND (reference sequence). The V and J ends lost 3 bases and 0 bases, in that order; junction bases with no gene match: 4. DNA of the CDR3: TGTGCCAGTAGTATGGTGGGGGGGAACCAAGAGACCCAGTACTTC. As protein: CASSMVGGNQETQYF.